These 9 T cell receptor beta chains originate from one sample sequenced in a study of CD8 T cells in ankylosing spondylitis. TCRdb re-derived calls from the 5' RACE reads in MiXCR, one entry per CDR3 protein. The sample contains approximately 130,000 distinct CDR3 sequences, roughly 8.8% of which appear only once. The specimen sequenced was blood, either unsorted or a sorted T cell fraction (not recorded which). Every receptor here comes from a male donor with ankylosing spondylitis or in good health (not recorded which).

This clonotype has ten or more counts. The chain uses TRBV20-1 and TRBJ2-5, with no clear D. CDR1 is DFQATT and CDR2 is SNEGSKA in the germline V gene (reference sequence). V was trimmed by 0 bases and J by 4 bases, leaving 6 bases between them. The CDR3 runs 12 residues. CDR3 sequence: CSARDFGETQYF. CDR3 in DNA: TGCAGTGCTAGAGATTTCGGAGAGACCCAGTACTTC.

This clonotype came up many times. The rearrangement uses TRBV20-1 and TRBJ2-1; TRBD1 agrees at 11 bases. Unmatched junction bases numbered 16, after V lost 2 bases and J lost 10 bases. Germline assignment: CDR1 DFQATT and CDR2 SNEGSKA (reference sequence). The CDR3 loop spans 17 amino acids. The CDR3 DNA sequence: TGCAGTGCTAGACATACCGGGGACAGGGGGATCCTTTGGGAGCAGTTCTTC. Translation gives CSARHTGDRGILWEQFF.

This clonotype was counted at least ten times. The chain employs TRBV20-1 and TRBJ2-1, with D tentatively TRBD1 or TRBD2 (5 bases each). The germline gives CDR1 DFQATT, CDR2 SNEGSKA (reference sequence). The CDR3 has 16 amino acids. Trimming removed 4 bases at V and 1 base at J, with 17 bases between. The CDR3 DNA reads as TGCAGTGCTACTCAGCCGGGACGGTCGTCCTACAATGAGCAGTTCTTC. Amino acid sequence: CSATQPGRSSYNEQFF.

This clonotype was detected only a few times. V and J are TRBV19 and TRBJ1-5, with D possibly being TRBD1 (6 bases). Germline CDR1 and CDR2: LNHDA and SQIVND (reference sequence). This CDR3 is built from 15 residues. V lost 7 bases, J lost 2 bases, and 15 bases lay in between. In DNA form, the CDR3 reads TGTGCCAGTACTGCTCAGGGGCCAGGCAATCAGCCCCAGCATTTT. Protein sequence: CASTAQGPGNQPQHF.

There are many counts of this clonotype. This sequence joins TRBV29-1 and TRBJ2-3; 10 bases agree with TRBD1. V lost 5 bases and J lost 4; bases outside the gene matches: 3. Germline lookup yields CDR1 SQVTM and CDR2 ANQGSEA. The CDR3 is 13 residues long. CDR3 loop: CSVIGQGADTQYF. Written as DNA, the CDR3 is TGCAGCGTTATTGGACAGGGGGCAGATACGCAGTATTTT.

This clonotype was counted ten times or more. This sequence joins TRBV5-1 and TRBJ1-1; 11 bases line up with TRBD1. The CDR3 length is 15 residues. V gave up 4 bases and J gave up 1 base; unmatched junction bases: 3. CDR1 is SGHRS and CDR2 is YFSETQ in the germline V gene. The chain's CDR3 is CASSRTGGANTEAFF. DNA of the CDR3: TGCGCCAGCAGCCGGACAGGGGGCGCGAACACTGAAGCTTTCTTT.

Many counts were recorded for this clonotype. The V and J genes are TRBV20-1 and TRBJ2-5; 10 nucleotides agree with TRBD2. The CDR3 has 13 amino acids. Germline-derived CDR1 and CDR2 are DFQATT and SNEGSKA (reference sequence). Trimming at V came to 6 bases and at J to 4 bases, leaving 5 bases not matched to a gene. The CDR3 bases are TGCAGTGCACCACTAGCGGGAAGAGAGACCCAGTACTTC. It translates to CSAPLAGRETQYF.

In this sample, this clonotype turned up many times. The V gene is TRBV19, the J gene TRBJ2-2, with D unclear. This CDR3 contains 12 residues. Germline assignment: CDR1 LNHDA and CDR2 SQIVND (reference sequence). Between the trimmed V and J ends, which lost 7 bases and 1 base, there was a span of 4 bases. The CDR3 here is CASIGNTGELFF. CDR3 sequence (DNA): TGTGCCAGTATCGGGAACACCGGGGAGCTGTTTTTT.

This clonotype was observed at least ten times. The chain joins TRBV29-1 to TRBJ2-3, with D uncertain. The V and J ends lost 3 bases and 4 bases respectively, with 14 bases between them. The germline V gene encodes CDR1 SQVTM and CDR2 ANQGSEA. There are 14 residues in the CDR3. CDR3 in amino acids: CSVDRSSGPDTQYF. CDR3 in DNA: TGCAGCGTTGATAGGTCATCAGGCCCAGATACGCAGTATTTT.